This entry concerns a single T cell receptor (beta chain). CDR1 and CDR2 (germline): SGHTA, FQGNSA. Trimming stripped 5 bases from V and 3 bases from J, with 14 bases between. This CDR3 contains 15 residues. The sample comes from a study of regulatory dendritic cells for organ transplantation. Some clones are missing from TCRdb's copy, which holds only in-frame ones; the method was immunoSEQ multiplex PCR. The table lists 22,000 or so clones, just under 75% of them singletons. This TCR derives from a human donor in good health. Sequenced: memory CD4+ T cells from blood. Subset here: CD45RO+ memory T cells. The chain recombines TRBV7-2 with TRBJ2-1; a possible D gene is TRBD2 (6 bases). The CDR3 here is CASSKILGGYNEQFF. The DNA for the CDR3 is TGTGCCAGCAGCAAAATATTGGGGGGCTACAATGAGCAGTTCTTC.